The clone carrying this T cell receptor beta chain was recorded only once. Its antigen remains unknown. This entry is derived from a study of T cell responses to AZD1222 COVID-19 vaccine. About the study: Second-dose groups at about 4 or about 12 weeks were pooled. General study results and limits: Two AZD1222 administrations were followed by greater Spike-specific TCR breadth and depth. Vaccine-associated CD4 TCRs spanned spike, dominant at 160-218 and 743-854. Seropositive AZD1222 recipients at baseline numbered only 6 or 7.

Libraries were prepared by immunoSEQ multiplex PCR; TCRdb keeps only in-frame clonotypes and omits some of them. The table includes about 83,000 clones, around 88% detected once. In germline, CDR1 is LGHDT, CDR2 YNNKEL (reference sequence). The ends were cut back, 3 bases at V and 7 bases at J, with 10 bases in the middle. The CDR3 consists of 14 residues. The chain joins TRBV3-1 (or the pseudogene TRBV3-2) to TRBJ1-6; D not resolved. This TCR came from an adult in good health. The sequencing here drew on peripheral blood, taken on day 0 of AZD1222 vaccination. CDR3 amino acids: CASSHSGPNSPLHF. DNA of the CDR3: TGTGCCAGCAGCCACTCGGGCCCCAATTCACCCCTCCACTTT.